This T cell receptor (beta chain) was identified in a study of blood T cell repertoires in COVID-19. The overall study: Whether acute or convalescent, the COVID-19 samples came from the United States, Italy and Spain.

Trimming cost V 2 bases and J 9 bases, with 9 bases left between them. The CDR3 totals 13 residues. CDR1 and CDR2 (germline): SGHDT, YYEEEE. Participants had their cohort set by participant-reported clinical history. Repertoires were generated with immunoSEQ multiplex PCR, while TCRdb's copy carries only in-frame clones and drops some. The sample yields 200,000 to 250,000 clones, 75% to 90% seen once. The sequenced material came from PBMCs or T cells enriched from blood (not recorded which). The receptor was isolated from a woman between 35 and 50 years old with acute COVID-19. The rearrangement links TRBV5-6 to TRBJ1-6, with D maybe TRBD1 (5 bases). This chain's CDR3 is CASSFTRASPLHF. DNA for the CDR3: TGTGCCAGCAGCTTTACCAGGGCTTCACCCCTCCACTTT.